This T cell receptor (beta chain) was documented in a study of breast tumors, draining lymph nodes, adjacent tissues. Whole-study findings and limits: Tumors had less TCR diversity than lymph nodes, more than nontumor tissue. The data were judged consistent with most tumor T cells coming from lymph node and expanding in tumor.

The CDR3 length is 13 residues. V lost 7 bases, J lost 3 bases, and 13 bases lay in between. From germline, CDR1 is SGHVS and CDR2 FQNEAQ. Each CDR3 protein is one row after TCRdb ran MiXCR on the multiplex PCR reads. Of approximately 19,000 distinct CDR3 sequences listed, roughly 50% are singletons. In the case of this clonotype: Its antigen remains unknown.

This sequence originates from a female donor with breast cancer. Some clones in this sample may be carry-over from other donors' samples. Sequencing was carried out using breast tumor tissue. The V call is TRBV7-8, the J call TRBJ2-7; TRBD1 might be the D (6 bases). The CDR3 region is CASIRIRGYEQYF. The CDR3 bases are TGTGCCAGCATCCGAATCAGGGGCTACGAGCAGTACTTC.